A selection of T cell receptor beta chains follows, all from one sample in a study of blood T cells in healthy people across ages. TCRdb called the 5' RACE reads again in MiXCR, with one record for every CDR3 protein. The sample contains about 750,000 distinct CDR3 sequences, roughly 50% of which appear only once. The sequenced sample was blood. The receptors come from a man of 80 years or more in good health. Each CDR3 is given with its conserved first and last residue. Each record gives: J gene, V gene, CDR3 protein.

j_gene: TRBJ1-2
v_gene: TRBV4-2
CDR3aa: CASSQDSGRALGGYGYTF

j_gene: TRBJ2-2
v_gene: TRBV9
CDR3aa: CASSVDNTGELFF

j_gene: .
v_gene: TRBV3-1
CDR3aa: CASSPTLDSVLGEQYF

j_gene: TRBJ2-1
v_gene: TRBV5-1
CDR3aa: CASSTGDTGLYNEQFF

j_gene: TRBJ2-6
v_gene: TRBV12-3/TRBV12-4
CDR3aa: CASSPQQGAGANVLTF

j_gene: TRBJ2-1
v_gene: TRBV7-3
CDR3aa: CASSPQVERGVRNEQFF

j_gene: TRBJ2-7
v_gene: TRBV21-1
CDR3aa: CASISSGACYEQYF

j_gene: TRBJ2-6
v_gene: TRBV9
CDR3aa: CASSVGGQFSGANVLTF

j_gene: TRBJ2-7
v_gene: TRBV3-1
CDR3aa: CASSRGRVSYEQYF

j_gene: .
v_gene: TRBV20-1
CDR3aa: CSARQVSVYEQYF

j_gene: TRBJ2-5
v_gene: TRBV6-1
CDR3aa: CASRGQTQETQYF

j_gene: TRBJ2-1
v_gene: TRBV29-1
CDR3aa: CSVDRRIAGRYNEQFF

j_gene: TRBJ1-2
v_gene: TRBV5-1
CDR3aa: CASSESSYGYAF

j_gene: TRBJ2-1
v_gene: TRBV27
CDR3aa: CASSPPGTGPRQFF

j_gene: TRBJ2-4
v_gene: TRBV20-1
CDR3aa: CSARVAGAMDIQYF

j_gene: TRBJ1-1
v_gene: TRBV29-1
CDR3aa: CSGGPSTTEAFF

j_gene: TRBJ2-1
v_gene: TRBV20-1
CDR3aa: CSARRREFYNEQFF

j_gene: .
v_gene: TRBV7-2
CDR3aa: CASSLGWAGKTQYF

j_gene: TRBJ1-1
v_gene: TRBV3-1
CDR3aa: CASSQRGENTEAFF

j_gene: TRBJ2-2
v_gene: TRBV7-2
CDR3aa: CASSSSKAGELFF

j_gene: TRBJ1-2
v_gene: TRBV29-1
CDR3aa: CSVAGGDNYGYTF

j_gene: TRBJ1-1
v_gene: TRBV7-6
CDR3aa: CASSLNAGTRDTEAFF

j_gene: .
v_gene: TRBV5-6
CDR3aa: CASSLMGLAGETQYF

j_gene: TRBJ2-7
v_gene: TRBV7-9
CDR3aa: CASSLGQGGNEQYF

j_gene: TRBJ2-3
v_gene: TRBV6-2/TRBV6-3
CDR3aa: CASTKHRYAYF

j_gene: .
v_gene: TRBV27
CDR3aa: CASSSLGLGETQYF

j_gene: TRBJ1-2
v_gene: TRBV28
CDR3aa: CASSLAHEGPDYGYTF

j_gene: TRBJ2-1
v_gene: TRBV10-3
CDR3aa: CAISERAPPYNEQFF

j_gene: TRBJ2-3
v_gene: TRBV18
CDR3aa: CASSPPGHTQYF

j_gene: TRBJ2-1
v_gene: TRBV5-1
CDR3aa: CASSVARANEQFF

j_gene: TRBJ1-5
v_gene: TRBV18
CDR3aa: CASSPPGQANQPQHF

j_gene: TRBJ2-1
v_gene: TRBV20-1
CDR3aa: CSAPPTSGSGYNEQFF

j_gene: TRBJ2-7
v_gene: TRBV20-1
CDR3aa: CSARVFRPGTSGRVGAYEQYF

j_gene: TRBJ1-1
v_gene: TRBV5-1
CDR3aa: CASSSRQGDGTEAFF

j_gene: TRBJ2-3
v_gene: TRBV2
CDR3aa: CASSGGRMRRYAYF

j_gene: TRBJ2-1
v_gene: TRBV2
CDR3aa: CASSPTGLVGDEQFF

j_gene: TRBJ2-7
v_gene: TRBV20-1
CDR3aa: CSASPGTSGYEQYF

j_gene: TRBJ1-1
v_gene: TRBV10-3
CDR3aa: CAISGMDSNNGAEAFF

j_gene: TRBJ1-2
v_gene: TRBV29-1
CDR3aa: CSVGWTGLGYTF

j_gene: TRBJ1-1
v_gene: TRBV7-9
CDR3aa: CASGQVNTEAFF